These 12 T cell receptor beta chains were sequenced from one sample in a study of blood T cell repertoires in COVID-19. Repertoires were generated with immunoSEQ multiplex PCR, while TCRdb's copy carries only in-frame clones and drops some. This repertoire shows approximately 300,000 clones, more than 65% found once; its top ten account for 15% to 18%. Material: peripheral blood. The receptors originated from a person aged 70 to 79 with COVID-19, enrolled during active disease.

The V and J genes are TRBV19 and TRBJ1-2; the D is unclear. V shed 4 bases and J shed 5 bases, with 17 bases lying between them. The CDR3 length is 15 residues. CDR1 is LNHDA, CDR2 SQIVND, per germline (reference sequence). This CDR3 is CASSSIEARKYGYTF. The CDR3 DNA follows: TGTGCCAGTAGTAGTATTGAGGCCAGAAAGTATGGCTACACCTTC.

The chain has TRBV4-3 and TRBJ1-1, with D uncertain. V lost 3 bases and J 5 bases, leaving 16 bases between the germline ends. The CDR3 contains 15 residues. Germline V lookup: CDR1 LGHNA, CDR2 YSLEER. This chain's CDR3 is CASSHSGVIETEAFF. The DNA of the CDR3 is TGCGCCAGCAGCCATTCCGGGGTTATAGAGACTGAAGCTTTCTTT.

This chain uses TRBV28 with TRBJ1-2; possibly TRBD1 for D (6 bases). CDR3 size: 10 residues. V lost 11 bases to trimming and J lost 6 bases, with 10 bases between them. CDR1 and CDR2 (germline): MDHEN, SYDVKM. The CDR3 DNA sequence: TGTGCCGGGGGCCGTAATGGCTACACCTTC. Translation: CAGGRNGYTF.

The chain employs TRBV18 and TRBJ2-5; TRBD1 might be the D (5 bases). Germline lookup yields CDR1 KGHSH and CDR2 LQKENI. This CDR3 has 14 residues. Trimming took off 3 bases at V and 4 bases at J, with 12 bases between the two ends. The DNA for the CDR3 is TGTGCCAGCTCACCCCGGACATTTCCAGAGACCCAGTACTTC. Its protein product is CASSPRTFPETQYF.

The chain uses TRBV28 and TRBJ2-5, with TRBD2 matching 7 bases. This CDR3 region has 15 residues. Losses at the gene ends were 4 bases for V and 5 bases for J; bases not matched to a gene: 10. Germline values: CDR1 MDHEN, CDR2 SYDVKM. CDR3 region: CASSSGGGGRETQYF. The CDR3 DNA reads as TGTGCCAGCAGTTCGGGAGGCGGAGGACGGGAGACCCAGTACTTC. Filled out from reference TRBV28 and TRBJ2-5, the complete variable domain reads DVKVTQSSRYLVKRTGEKVFLECVQDMDHENMFWYRQDPGLGLRLIYFSYDVKMKEKGDIPEGYSVSREKKERFSLILESASTNQTSMYLCASSSGGGGRETQYFGPGTRLLVL.

The V call is TRBV28, the J call TRBJ1-2; the D gene is possibly TRBD1 (6 bases). The CDR3 is 12 residues long. The V gene lost 10 bases and the J gene lost 4 bases, with 13 bases spanning the gap. CDR1 is MDHEN, CDR2 SYDVKM, per germline. The CDR3 here is CAIDRGAYGYTF. CDR3 bases: TGTGCCATAGATCGGGGGGCCTATGGCTACACCTTC.

For the CDR3, the DNA is TGTGCCAGCAGCGTAACGGGAGGGGGGAACCAAGAGACCCAGTACTTC. This sequence encodes CASSVTGGGNQETQYF. The chain couples TRBV9 to TRBJ2-5, with 8 bases that match TRBD2. Unmatched junction bases numbered 5, after V lost 1 base and J lost 0 bases. This CDR3 spans 16 amino acids. In germline, CDR1 is SGDLS, CDR2 YYNGEE.

This CDR3 is CASSSPGTSGRAVEQYF. Written as DNA, the CDR3 is TGTGCCAGCAGTTCCCCCGGGACTAGCGGGAGGGCGGTCGAGCAGTACTTC. This rearrangement joins TRBV28 to TRBJ2-7; TRBD2 matches at 16 bases. This CDR3 spans 17 amino acids. Unmatched junction bases numbered 9, after V lost 4 bases and J lost 6 bases. CDR1 is MDHEN, CDR2 SYDVKM, per germline.

The gene calls are TRBV28 and TRBJ1-2, with 10 bases lining up with TRBD1. V trimming: 6 bases; J trimming: 3 bases; junction bases outside the gene matches: 1. The germline CDR1 and CDR2 sequences are MDHEN and SYDVKM. There are 13 residues in the CDR3. In nucleotides, the CDR3 is TGTGCCAGCAGGGGACAGGGGTACTATGGCTACACCTTC. Translating it yields CASRGQGYYGYTF.

The chain joins TRBV18 to TRBJ1-5; possibly TRBD1 for D (6 bases). The CDR3 sequence is 16 residues long. Trimming cost V 1 base and J 5 bases, with 15 bases left between them. Germline V gene sequence: CDR1 KGHSH, CDR2 LQKENI. The CDR3 DNA is TGTGCCAGCTCACCACACACAGGGTCGGGCGATCAGCCCCAGCATTTT. Amino acid sequence: CASSPHTGSGDQPQHF.

The chain employs TRBV7-9 and TRBJ1-2; 10 bases agree with TRBD1. Germline CDR1 SEHNR, CDR2 FQNEAQ (reference sequence). V was pared by 5 bases and J by 2 bases, with 5 bases of the junction left unmatched. This CDR3 comprises 15 residues. The CDR3 here is CASSPSGQGNYGYTF. CDR3 sequence (DNA): TGTGCCAGCAGCCCTTCGGGACAGGGGAACTATGGCTACACCTTC.

Worth noting for this clone: Other DNA sequences in the same sample also yield this CDR3. V is TRBV7-9 and J is TRBJ2-1; 7 bases are shared with TRBD1. This CDR3 is built from 15 residues. J gave up 0 bases and V 5 bases, and 4 bases lay outside the gene matches. Germline CDR1 SEHNR, CDR2 FQNEAQ (reference sequence). The chain's CDR3 is CASSLRQGSYNEQFF. DNA of the CDR3: TGTGCCAGCAGCCTCCGACAGGGCTCCTACAATGAGCAGTTCTTC.